Each of the 32 T cell receptor beta chains below was sequenced from the same sample in a study of cytomegalovirus exposure and HLA in healthy donors. The PCR contained 60 Vbeta and 13 Jbeta primers. Clones were sequenced by immunoSEQ multiplex PCR, and TCRdb holds only the in-frame ones, with some missing. The table records approximately 140,000 clones, 60% to 80% of them present only once. What was sequenced was PBMCs. These receptors were collected from a woman in her fifties or sixties in good health and CMV-seropositive.

V gene TRBV19 combines with J gene TRBJ1-1; 7 positions agree with TRBD1. Germline CDR1 is LNHDA and CDR2 is SQIVND (reference sequence). This CDR3 has 12 amino acids. The ends lost 8 bases at V and 4 bases at J; junction bases unmatched: 4. The CDR3 DNA follows: TGTGCCAGTGGCAACAGGGGCACTGAAGCTTTCTTT. It codes for CASGNRGTEAFF. Full variable domain (remainder filled in from reference TRBV19 and TRBJ1-1): DGGITQSPKYLFRKEGQNVTLSCEQNLNHDAMYWYRQDPGQGLRLIYYSQIVNDFQKGDIAEGYSVSREKKESFPLTVTSAQKNPTAFYLCASGNRGTEAFFGQGTRLTVV.

The chain joins TRBV19 to TRBJ1-5; unclear D gene. CDR1 is LNHDA and CDR2 is SQIVND in the germline V gene (reference sequence). Trimming took 3 bases from V and 4 from J, leaving 13 bases between them. CDR3 length equals 15 residues. CDR3 sequence (DNA): TGTGCCAGTAGTATGTTGGGAGTGGGGAATCAGCCCCAGCATTTT. As protein: CASSMLGVGNQPQHF.

V is TRBV19 and J is TRBJ1-2; 9 nucleotides agree with TRBD1. CDR1 LNHDA and CDR2 SQIVND come from the germline V gene (reference sequence). With V trimmed by 5 bases and J by 2 bases, 3 bases remained unmatched. The CDR3 is made up of 14 amino acids. CDR3 bases: TGTGCCAGTAGTCGGACAGGGGCGAACTATGGCTACACCTTC. Translation gives CASSRTGANYGYTF.

This clone was found a few times. J is TRBJ1-6 and V is TRBV4-1; 7 bases line up with TRBD1. The germline gives CDR1 MGHRA, CDR2 YSYEKL. The CDR3 contains 16 residues. Trimming cost V 5 bases and J 0 bases; bases outside gene matches: 4. Written as DNA, the CDR3 is TGCGCCAGCAGCTACGACAGGGCCTCCTATAATTCACCCCTCCACTTT. It yields the protein CASSYDRASYNSPLHF.

The chain combines TRBV7-2 with TRBJ2-2, with a weak D call TRBD2 (6 bases). The CDR3 is made up of 15 amino acids. Germline values: CDR1 SGHTA, CDR2 FQGNSA. Deletions cut 3 bases from V and 0 bases from J, with 8 bases between. The CDR3 DNA sequence: TGTGCCAGCAGCTTTGGAGGGCCGAACACCGGGGAGCTGTTTTTT. This gives the protein CASSFGGPNTGELFF.

This sequence joins TRBV7-9 and TRBJ1-1; 9 bases match TRBD1. The CDR3 totals 15 residues. Trimming took 4 bases from V and 8 from J; bases not matched to a gene: 11. Germline CDR1 and CDR2: SEHNR and FQNEAQ (reference sequence). CDR3 nucleotide sequence: TGTGCCAGCAGCTCCGGACAGGGGCGTCTAAGCGAAGCTTTCTTT. Residues: CASSSGQGRLSEAFF.

The rearrangement joins TRBV5-1 to TRBJ1-2; tentative D call: TRBD1 (5 bases). Trimming removed 0 bases from V and 8 bases from J, with 17 bases in between. Germline CDR1 is SGHRS and CDR2 is YFSETQ. This CDR3 comprises 15 residues. The CDR3 sequence is CASSLGGQTLGGYTF. The DNA for the CDR3 is TGCGCCAGCAGCTTGGGGGGCCAGACCTTAGGGGGCTACACCTTC.

The DNA of the CDR3 is TGTGCCAGCAGCTCAAGACAGGCCCAAGGAACTGAAGCTTTCTTT. This encodes CASSSRQAQGTEAFF. The chain carries TRBV9 and TRBJ1-1; D perhaps matches TRBD1 (6 bases). V was cut by 4 bases and J by 5 bases, with 18 bases left in between. The CDR3 has 15 amino acids. The germline V gene encodes CDR1 SGDLS and CDR2 YYNGEE. Full variable domain (missing parts from reference TRBV9 and TRBJ1-1): DSGVTQTPKHLITATGQRVTLRCSPRSGDLSVYWYQQSLDQGLQFLIQYYNGEERAKGNILERFSAQQFPDLHSELNLSSLELGDSALYFCASSSRQAQGTEAFFGQGTRLTVV.

The V gene is TRBV19, the J gene TRBJ1-2; D might be TRBD1 (6 bases). Trimming took 0 bases from V and 4 from J, leaving 12 bases between them. In germline, CDR1 is LNHDA, CDR2 SQIVND (reference sequence). The CDR3 length is 15 residues. The CDR3 loop reads CASSIDHDRSYGYTF. CDR3 nucleotide sequence: TGTGCCAGTAGTATAGATCACGACAGGAGCTATGGCTACACCTTC.

This chain joins TRBV4-1 and TRBJ2-7; the match to TRBD2 covers 8 bases. The V gene end was trimmed by 2 bases and the J gene end by 2 bases; junction bases not matched to a gene: 14. The CDR3 is 18 amino acids. The germline gives CDR1 MGHRA, CDR2 YSYEKL. Written as DNA, the CDR3 is TGCGCCAGCAGCCAACTCCCGGGGGGGTCCCTCCGCCCCTACGAGCAGTACTTC. It specifies CASSQLPGGSLRPYEQYF.

This rearrangement joins TRBV7-3 to TRBJ1-2, with 9 bases fitting TRBD1. The junction had 1 base not matched to a gene; V was cut back by 3 bases and J by 2 bases. Germline V gene lookup returns CDR1 SGHTA and CDR2 FQGTGA. The CDR3 covers 14 residues. CDR3 sequence reads: CASSLGTGNYGYTF. Here the CDR3 DNA reads TGTGCCAGCAGCTTGGGGACAGGGAACTATGGCTACACCTTC.

This chain joins TRBV6-1 and TRBJ1-1, with D unclear. Trimming removed 3 bases from V and 1 base from J, with 9 bases in between. Per the germline V gene, CDR1 is MNHNS and CDR2 is SASEGT. This CDR3 region has 14 residues. The CDR3 sequence is CASSDMGGNTEAFF. The CDR3 coding sequence is TGTGCCAGCAGTGACATGGGAGGGAACACTGAAGCTTTCTTT.

The chain is built from TRBV29-1 and TRBJ1-2; TRBD1 might be the D (5 bases). The CDR3 runs to 13 residues. Germline CDR1 is SQVTM and CDR2 is ANQGSEA. V gave up 6 bases and J gave up 5 bases, with 16 bases separating them. CDR3 sequence: CSVETVGQYGYTF. CDR3 nucleotide sequence: TGCAGCGTAGAAACGGTGGGGCAATATGGCTACACCTTC.

V is TRBV7-9 and J is TRBJ1-4; D might be TRBD1 (5 bases). Germline lookup yields CDR1 SEHNR and CDR2 FQNEAQ (reference sequence). Trimming cost V 5 bases and J 5 bases, with 15 bases left between them. CDR3 length equals 15 residues. The CDR3 DNA reads as TGTGCCAGCAGCGTACCGCTAGGGGTCAATGAAAAACTGTTTTTT. It specifies CASSVPLGVNEKLFF.

This clone showed up just a few times. The chain uses TRBV19 and TRBJ2-7; 8 bases fit TRBD2. The J segment lost 6 bases and the V segment lost 3 bases, leaving 13 bases of the junction unmatched. The CDR3 contains 16 residues. Per the germline V gene, CDR1 is LNHDA and CDR2 is SQIVND (reference sequence). In DNA form, the CDR3 reads TGTGCCAGTAGTATGCCTAATAGCGGGGATCTCTCCGAGCAGTACTTC. Its protein product is CASSMPNSGDLSEQYF. Variable domain in full (rest from reference TRBV19 and TRBJ2-7): DGGITQSPKYLFRKEGQNVTLSCEQNLNHDAMYWYRQDPGQGLRLIYYSQIVNDFQKGDIAEGYSVSREKKESFPLTVTSAQKNPTAFYLCASSMPNSGDLSEQYFGPGTRLTVT.

The V and J genes are TRBV27 and TRBJ1-1; TRBD1 aligns across 8 bases. Trimming removed 2 bases from V and 3 bases from J; junction bases left unmatched: 5. Germline V gene data show CDR1 as MNHEY and CDR2 as SMNVEV (reference sequence). This CDR3 contains 15 residues. The CDR3 protein is CASSLGGQVHTEAFF. In nucleotides, the CDR3 is TGTGCCAGCAGTTTAGGGGGACAGGTCCACACTGAAGCTTTCTTT.

The chain joins TRBV18 to TRBJ1-5; D ambiguous. The CDR3 runs 17 residues. The V gene lost 2 bases and the J gene lost 0 bases, with 14 bases spanning the gap. From germline, CDR1 is KGHSH and CDR2 LQKENI. The CDR3 is CASSPNPTGNSNQPQHF. The CDR3 nucleotides read TGTGCCAGCTCACCAAACCCGACGGGAAATAGCAATCAGCCCCAGCATTTT.

J is TRBJ1-4 and V is TRBV9, with D tentatively TRBD1 (6 bases). The CDR3 has 16 amino acids. With 2 bases removed from V and 5 bases from J, the gap between germline ends came to 16 bases. Germline V gives CDR1 SGDLS, CDR2 YYNGEE. The CDR3 DNA follows: TGTGCCAGCAGCGTCAGTCCAGGGGAGATGAATGAAAAACTGTTTTTT. Translation gives CASSVSPGEMNEKLFF. Full variable domain (outside the CDR3, taken from reference TRBV9 and TRBJ1-4): DSGVTQTPKHLITATGQRVTLRCSPRSGDLSVYWYQQSLDQGLQFLIQYYNGEERAKGNILERFSAQQFPDLHSELNLSSLELGDSALYFCASSVSPGEMNEKLFFGSGTQLSVL.

This chain links TRBV5-1 with TRBJ2-1; 8 bases align to TRBD2. The CDR3 is made up of 13 amino acids. V shed 4 bases and J 7 bases; nucleotides not matched to a gene: 4. CDR1 and CDR2 from the germline V gene are SGHRS and YFSETQ. For the CDR3, the DNA is TGCGCCAGCAGCGGGGCGGGGGGAAATGAGCAGTTCTTC. It specifies CASSGAGGNEQFF.

This chain uses TRBV7-9 with TRBJ1-2; D not resolved. The CDR3 extends over 11 amino acids. Germline V gene data show CDR1 as SEHNR and CDR2 as FQNEAQ (reference sequence). The CDR3, as DNA: TGTTCCATCAGGAGTAACTATGGCTACACCTTC. It translates to CSIRSNYGYTF.

Only a few counts were recorded for this clone. Other DNA sequences within the sample encode an identical CDR3. The CDR3 protein is CASSGQQNQPQHF. Written as DNA, the CDR3 is TGTGCCAGCTCTGGGCAGCAGAATCAGCCCCAGCATTTT. V and J are TRBV6-1 and TRBJ1-5; D unresolved. The V end was cut by 8 bases, the J end by 4 bases, with 12 bases between. This CDR3 is built from 13 residues. CDR1 is MNHNS, CDR2 SASEGT, per germline.

The J gene is TRBJ1-4, the V gene TRBV19; unclear D gene. The CDR3 contains 12 residues. V lost 5 bases and J lost 10, with 11 bases in between. CDR1 is LNHDA, CDR2 SQIVND, per germline (reference sequence). The CDR3 loop is CASSLQEGKLFF. In DNA, the CDR3 is TGTGCCAGTAGTTTACAAGAGGGAAAACTGTTTTTT.

The J gene is TRBJ1-6, the V gene TRBV5-1, with 10 bases fitting TRBD1. Germline lookup yields CDR1 SGHRS and CDR2 YFSETQ. This CDR3 has 15 residues. J gave up 6 bases and V 6 bases, and 6 bases lay outside the gene matches. This CDR3 reads CASTPGTGVNSPLHF. DNA for the CDR3: TGCGCCAGCACCCCGGGGACAGGGGTTAATTCACCCCTCCACTTT.

The rearrangement uses TRBV5-5 and TRBJ1-2, with 7 bases lining up with TRBD1. The CDR3 is 14 amino acids. Per germline, CDR1 SGHKS and CDR2 YYEKEE (reference sequence). Losses at the gene ends were 0 bases for V and 7 bases for J; bases not matched to a gene: 6. This CDR3 reads CASSLAGGQGGYTF. CDR3 bases: TGTGCCAGCAGCTTGGCAGGGGGTCAGGGTGGCTACACCTTC.

V is TRBV5-1 and J is TRBJ1-1; 7 bases fit TRBD1. The CDR3 consists of 16 residues. The trim removed 0 bases at V and 7 bases at J, leaving 12 bases unmatched. Germline CDR1 reads SGHRS; CDR2 reads YFSETQ. The chain's CDR3 is CASSLDLGTVGFEAFF. DNA for the CDR3: TGCGCCAGCAGCTTGGACTTGGGGACAGTCGGGTTTGAAGCTTTCTTT.

This chain uses TRBV19 with TRBJ1-1, with D tentatively TRBD1 (5 bases). Trimming took off 3 bases at V and 1 base at J, with 15 bases between the two ends. This CDR3 has 16 amino acids. Germline V lookup: CDR1 LNHDA, CDR2 SQIVND (reference sequence). The CDR3: CASSMNGGRTNTEAFF. The CDR3 DNA sequence: TGTGCCAGTAGTATGAACGGGGGACGGACGAACACTGAAGCTTTCTTT.

This chain joins TRBV11-2 and TRBJ2-1; D may be TRBD1 (6 bases). The germline V gene encodes CDR1 SGHAT and CDR2 FQNNGV. The V and J ends lost 9 bases and 5 bases respectively, with 17 bases between them. There are 14 residues in the CDR3. CDR3 sequence: CASTRDTLNNEQFF. CDR3 nucleotides: TGTGCCAGTACCCGGGACACTCTTAACAATGAGCAGTTCTTC.

The rearrangement uses TRBV7-9 and TRBJ1-6, with 9 nucleotides matching TRBD1. With V trimmed by 4 bases and J by 7 bases, 8 bases remained unmatched. CDR3 length: 16 amino acids. Germline CDR1 SEHNR, CDR2 FQNEAQ (reference sequence). The CDR3 bases are TGTGCCAGCAGCTGGCCCGGGACAGGGAGGAATTCACCCCTCCACTTT. It encodes CASSWPGTGRNSPLHF.

This clone was seen a single time. The rearrangement links TRBV19 to TRBJ1-2, with unresolved D. CDR1 is LNHDA and CDR2 is SQIVND in the germline V gene (reference sequence). CDR3 length: 14 amino acids. Trimming shortened V by 4 bases and J by 8 bases, and 17 bases separated the two germline ends. The chain's CDR3 is CASSTLQRVYGYTF. The CDR3 nucleotides are TGTGCCAGTAGTACCCTGCAGAGGGTCTACGGCTACACCTTC.

The J gene is TRBJ1-2, the V gene TRBV6-5, with D perhaps TRBD1 (6 bases). From germline, CDR1 is MNHEY and CDR2 SVGAGI. Deletions cut 7 bases from V and 5 bases from J, with 17 bases between. The CDR3 runs to 14 residues. In nucleotides, the CDR3 is TGTGCCAGCACGCGGGAGGGGGGCAGGTATGGCTACACCTTC. Amino acid sequence: CASTREGGRYGYTF.

This rearrangement joins TRBV29-1 to TRBJ2-1; D perhaps matches TRBD2 (5 bases). There are 14 residues in the CDR3. The germline V and J ends were trimmed by 6 bases and 9 bases, with 21 bases remaining between them. The V gene's germline CDR1 is SQVTM and CDR2 ANQGSEA. CDR3 DNA sequence: TGCAGCGTCCACGCGACTACCCTAGGTGGTGAGCAGTTCTTC. It translates to CSVHATTLGGEQFF.

The gene calls are TRBV6-5 and TRBJ1-1; D remains unclear. V lost 5 bases and J 3 bases, leaving 13 bases between the germline ends. The CDR3 is made up of 14 amino acids. Germline lookup yields CDR1 MNHEY and CDR2 SVGAGI. CDR3 in amino acids: CASSTTAGYTEAFF. The CDR3 coding sequence is TGTGCCAGCAGTACTACCGCGGGCTACACTGAAGCTTTCTTT.